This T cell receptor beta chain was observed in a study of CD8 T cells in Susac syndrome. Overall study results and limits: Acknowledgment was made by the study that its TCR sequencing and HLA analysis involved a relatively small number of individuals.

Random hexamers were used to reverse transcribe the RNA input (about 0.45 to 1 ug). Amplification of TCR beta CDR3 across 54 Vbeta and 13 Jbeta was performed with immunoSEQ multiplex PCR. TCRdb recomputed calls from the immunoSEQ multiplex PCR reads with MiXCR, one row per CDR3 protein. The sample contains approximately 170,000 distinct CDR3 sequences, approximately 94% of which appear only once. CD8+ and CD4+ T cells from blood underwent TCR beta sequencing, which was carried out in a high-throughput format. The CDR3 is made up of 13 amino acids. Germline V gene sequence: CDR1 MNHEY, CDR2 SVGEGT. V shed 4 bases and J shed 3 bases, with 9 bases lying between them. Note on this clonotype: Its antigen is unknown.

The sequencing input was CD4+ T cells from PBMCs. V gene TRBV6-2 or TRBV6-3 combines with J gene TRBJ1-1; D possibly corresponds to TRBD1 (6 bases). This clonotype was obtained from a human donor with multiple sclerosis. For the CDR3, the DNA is TGTGCCAGCAGTTGGACAGTGGACACTGAAGCTTTCTTT. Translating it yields CASSWTVDTEAFF.